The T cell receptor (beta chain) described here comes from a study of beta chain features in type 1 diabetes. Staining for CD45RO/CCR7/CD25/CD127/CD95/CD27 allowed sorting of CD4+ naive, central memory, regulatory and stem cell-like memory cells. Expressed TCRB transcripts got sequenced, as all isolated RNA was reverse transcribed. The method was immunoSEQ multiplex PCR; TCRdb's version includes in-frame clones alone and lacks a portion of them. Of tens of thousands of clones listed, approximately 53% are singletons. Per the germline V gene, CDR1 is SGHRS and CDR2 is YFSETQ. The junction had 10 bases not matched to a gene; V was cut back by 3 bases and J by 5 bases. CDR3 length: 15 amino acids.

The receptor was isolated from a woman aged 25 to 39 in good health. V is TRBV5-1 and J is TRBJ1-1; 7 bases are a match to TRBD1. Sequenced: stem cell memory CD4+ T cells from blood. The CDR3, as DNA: TGCGCCAGCAGCTACAGACAGGGAATGGAAACTGAAGCTTTCTTT. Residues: CASSYRQGMETEAFF.